Each of the 3 T cell receptor beta chains below was sequenced from the same sample in a study of memory CD4+ T cells and cytomegalovirus serostatus. Single viable CD3+CD4+CD8-CD45RO+ cells were sorted as the memory CD4+ T cells. TCRdb keeps only in-frame clones here, not all; method: immunoSEQ multiplex PCR. The sample lists about 75,000 clones; around 80% were seen once. Sequences were obtained from memory CD4+ T cells from blood. The receptors stem from an adult in good health and CMV-seropositive.

The rearrangement joins TRBV6-1 to TRBJ2-2; D is unclear. V dropped 8 bases and J dropped 5 bases, with 15 bases sitting between them. The CDR3 has 14 amino acids. Germline-derived CDR1 and CDR2 are MNHNS and SASEGT. For the CDR3, the DNA is TGTGCCAGCGTTGGCCTCCGGTGGACCGGGGAGCTGTTTTTT. This translates into CASVGLRWTGELFF.

The V gene is TRBV6-1, the J gene TRBJ2-5; D is ambiguous. CDR3 length: 11 amino acids. Per the germline V gene, CDR1 is MNHNS and CDR2 is SASEGT. Trimming removed 0 bases from V and 9 bases from J, with 5 bases in between. In nucleotides, the CDR3 is TGTGCCAGCAGTGAAGCGCAATCCCAGTACTTC. Protein: CASSEAQSQYF.

The genes are TRBV2 and TRBJ2-1; D ambiguous. CDR1 and CDR2 from the germline V gene are SNHLY and FYNNEI. V lost 6 bases to trimming and J lost 0 bases, with 24 bases between them. This CDR3 comprises 19 residues. The CDR3 spells CASRRSFLLAMSSYNEQFF. The CDR3 nucleotides read TGTGCCAGCAGACGTTCGTTCCTTTTGGCTATGAGCTCCTACAATGAGCAGTTCTTC.